This T cell receptor beta chain was retrieved from a study of CD8 T cells in ankylosing spondylitis. This clonotype was seen repeatedly, ten times or more. No antigen is known for it. Study-wide findings and caveats: Made up of several highly homologous variants, a TCR beta motif appeared characteristic of ankylosing spondylitis blood.

The V and J ends lost 3 bases and 4 bases respectively, with 6 bases between them. Germline assignment: CDR1 MNHEY and CDR2 SVGEGT. The CDR3 loop spans 12 amino acids. TCRdb reanalysed the 5' RACE reads using MiXCR and keeps one entry per CDR3 protein. Of about 220,000 distinct CDR3 sequences in the sample, about 7% were seen once. Sequencing was performed on blood, either unsorted or a sorted T cell fraction (not recorded which). V and J are TRBV6-2 or TRBV6-3 and TRBJ1-2; D ambiguous. This sequence was found in a male donor with ankylosing spondylitis. CDR3 sequence (DNA): TGTGCCAGCAGTTATCGGCCCTATGGCTACACCTTC. Translating gives CASSYRPYGYTF.